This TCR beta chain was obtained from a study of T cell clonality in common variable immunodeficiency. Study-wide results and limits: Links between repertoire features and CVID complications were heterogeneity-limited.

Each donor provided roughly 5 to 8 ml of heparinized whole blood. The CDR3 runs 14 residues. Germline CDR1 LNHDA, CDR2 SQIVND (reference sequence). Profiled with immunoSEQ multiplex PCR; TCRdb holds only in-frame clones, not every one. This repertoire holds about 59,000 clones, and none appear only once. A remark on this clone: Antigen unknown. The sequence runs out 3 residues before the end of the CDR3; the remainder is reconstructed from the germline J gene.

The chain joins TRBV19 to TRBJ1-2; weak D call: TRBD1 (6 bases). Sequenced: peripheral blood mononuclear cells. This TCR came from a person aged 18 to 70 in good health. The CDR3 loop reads CASSLGGLYNDYTF. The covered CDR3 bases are TGTGCCAGTTCGCTGGGGGGGCTCTACAATGAC.